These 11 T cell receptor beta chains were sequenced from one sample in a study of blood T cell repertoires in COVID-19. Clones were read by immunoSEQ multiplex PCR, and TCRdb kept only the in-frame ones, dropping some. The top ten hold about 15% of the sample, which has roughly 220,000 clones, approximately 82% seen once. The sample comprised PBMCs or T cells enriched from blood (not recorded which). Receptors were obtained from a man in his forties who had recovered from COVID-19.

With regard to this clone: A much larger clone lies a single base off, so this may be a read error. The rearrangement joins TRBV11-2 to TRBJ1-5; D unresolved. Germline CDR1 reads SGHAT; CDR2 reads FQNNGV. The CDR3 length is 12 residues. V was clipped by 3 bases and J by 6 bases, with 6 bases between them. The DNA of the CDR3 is TGTGCCAGCAGCTTCCCGGGTCAGCCCCAGCATTTT. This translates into CASSFPGQPQHF. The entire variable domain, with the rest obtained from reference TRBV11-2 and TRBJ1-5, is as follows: EAGVAQSPRYKIIEKRQSVAFWCNPISGHATLYWYQQILGQGPKLLIQFQNNGVVDDSQLPKDRFSAERLKGVDSTLKIQPAKLEDSAVYLCASSFPGQPQHFGDGTRLSIL.

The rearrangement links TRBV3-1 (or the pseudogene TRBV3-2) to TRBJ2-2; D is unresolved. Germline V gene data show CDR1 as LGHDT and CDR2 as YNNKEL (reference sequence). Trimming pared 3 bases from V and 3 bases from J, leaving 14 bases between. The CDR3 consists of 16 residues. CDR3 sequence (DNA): TGTGCCAGCAGCCACGCCAAAAACAGATACACCGGGGAGCTGTTTTTT. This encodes CASSHAKNRYTGELFF.

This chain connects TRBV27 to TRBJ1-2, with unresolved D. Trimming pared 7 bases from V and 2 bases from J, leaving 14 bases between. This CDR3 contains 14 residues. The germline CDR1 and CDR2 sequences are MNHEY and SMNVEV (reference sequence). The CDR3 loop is CASTSRGANYGYTF. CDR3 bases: TGTGCCAGCACCTCCCGGGGAGCCAACTATGGCTACACCTTC.

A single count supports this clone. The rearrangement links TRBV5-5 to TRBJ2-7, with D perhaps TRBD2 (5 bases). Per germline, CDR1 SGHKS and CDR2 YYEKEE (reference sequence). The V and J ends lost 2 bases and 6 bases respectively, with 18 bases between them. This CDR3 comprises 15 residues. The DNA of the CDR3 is TGTGCCAGCAGCTTTCCTCTCAGCGGCAAGGGCGAGCAGTACTTC. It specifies CASSFPLSGKGEQYF.

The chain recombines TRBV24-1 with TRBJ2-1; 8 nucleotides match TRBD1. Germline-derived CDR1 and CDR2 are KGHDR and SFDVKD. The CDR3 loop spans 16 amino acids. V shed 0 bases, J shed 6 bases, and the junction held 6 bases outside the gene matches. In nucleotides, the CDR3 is TGTGCCACCAGTGATTTGCAGCGGACAGGGACCAATGAGCAGTTCTTC. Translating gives CATSDLQRTGTNEQFF.

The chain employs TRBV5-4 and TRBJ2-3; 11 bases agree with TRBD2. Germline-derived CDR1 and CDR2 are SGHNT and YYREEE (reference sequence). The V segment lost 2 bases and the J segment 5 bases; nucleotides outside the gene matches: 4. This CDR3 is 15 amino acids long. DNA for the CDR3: TGTGCCAGCAGCTTTACTAGCGGGGGTTTAGATACGCAGTATTTT. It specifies CASSFTSGGLDTQYF.

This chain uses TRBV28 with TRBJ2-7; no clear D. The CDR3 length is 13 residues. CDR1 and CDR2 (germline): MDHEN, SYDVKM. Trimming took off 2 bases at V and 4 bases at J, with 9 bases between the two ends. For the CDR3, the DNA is TGTGCCAGCAGTTTACCCGCTACTTACGAGCAGTACTTC. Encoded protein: CASSLPATYEQYF. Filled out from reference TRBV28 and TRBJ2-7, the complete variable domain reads DVKVTQSSRYLVKRTGEKVFLECVQDMDHENMFWYRQDPGLGLRLIYFSYDVKMKEKGDIPEGYSVSREKKERFSLILESASTNQTSMYLCASSLPATYEQYFGPGTRLTVT.

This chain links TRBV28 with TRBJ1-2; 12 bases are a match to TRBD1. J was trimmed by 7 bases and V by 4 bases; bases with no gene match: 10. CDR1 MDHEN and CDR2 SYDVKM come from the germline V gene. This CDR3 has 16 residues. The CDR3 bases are TGTGCCAGCAGTTCCTCATCCGGGACAGGGGGCGGTGGCTACACCTTC. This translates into CASSSSSGTGGGGYTF.

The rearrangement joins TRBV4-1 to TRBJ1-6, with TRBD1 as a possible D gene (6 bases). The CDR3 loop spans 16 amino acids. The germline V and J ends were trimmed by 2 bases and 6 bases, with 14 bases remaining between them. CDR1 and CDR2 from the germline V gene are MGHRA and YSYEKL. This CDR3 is CASSQSVGTTNSPLHF. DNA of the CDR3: TGCGCCAGCAGCCAATCGGTAGGGACAACTAATTCACCCCTCCACTTT.

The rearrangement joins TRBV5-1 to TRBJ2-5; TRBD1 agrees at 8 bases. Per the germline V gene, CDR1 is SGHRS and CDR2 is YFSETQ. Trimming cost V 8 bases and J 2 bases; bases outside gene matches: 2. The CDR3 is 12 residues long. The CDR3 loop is CASRTGQETQYF. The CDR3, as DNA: TGCGCCAGTAGGACAGGGCAAGAGACCCAGTACTTC.

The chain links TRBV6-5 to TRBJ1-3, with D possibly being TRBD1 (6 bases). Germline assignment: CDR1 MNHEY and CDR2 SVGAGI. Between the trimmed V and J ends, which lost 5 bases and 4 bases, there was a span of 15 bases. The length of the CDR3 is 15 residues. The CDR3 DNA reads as TGTGCCAGCAGTCCACGGGGGGGGCAGGGAAACACCATATATTTT. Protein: CASSPRGGQGNTIYF.